This is a list of T cell receptor beta chains from one sample in a study of shared clonotypes between healthy human individuals. Produced via immunoSEQ multiplex PCR; TCRdb's table is partial and in-frame only. The table includes roughly 2,500,000 clones, 93% detected once. Sequencing was done on a sample of naive CD4+ T cells from PBMCs. The receptors shown here come from a man aged 18 to 30 in good health. Some clones in this sample may be carry-over from other donors' samples. Both conserved end residues are part of each CDR3. D genes are given only for firm matches. A clone size is listed for some rows: how often the clone was seen (once, few, many), or a class if it is expanded.

J,V,size,D,DNA,CDR3
TRBJ2-7,TRBV7-9,.,.,TGTGCCAGCAGCGGCCCGGCGGGGAGAAGGTACGAGCAGTACTTC,CASSGPAGRRYEQYF
TRBJ2-7,TRBV2,.,.,TGTGCCAGCAGTCCCGATTACGAGCAGTACTTC,CASSPDYEQYF
TRBJ2-4,TRBV18,.,.,TGTGCCAGCTCACCACCCGGATCCCACACAACCATTCAGTACTTC,CASSPPGSHTTIQYF
TRBJ2-3,TRBV10-3,.,.,TGTGCCACTCAGAGGGCAGATACGCAGTATTTT,CATQRADTQYF
TRBJ2-7,TRBV6-5,.,TRBD1,TGTGCCAGCAGCAGAACCAGGGGGCGCGAGCAGTACTTC,CASSRTRGREQYF
TRBJ1-4,TRBV5-4,once,TRBD1,TGTGCCAGCAGCACTGACAGGGGGCAAAGTAATGAAAAACTGTTTTTT,CASSTDRGQSNEKLFF
TRBJ1-3,TRBV4-1,.,TRBD1,TGCGCCAGCAGCCAGTTCGGACAGGGTTCTGGAAACACCATATATTTT,CASSQFGQGSGNTIYF
TRBJ1-1,TRBV6-6,.,.,TGTGCCAGCAGTTACAAGGGGTACACTGAAGCTTTCTTT,CASSYKGYTEAFF
TRBJ2-1,TRBV11-3,.,TRBD2,TGTGCCAGCAGCTCCTATTCCAGCGGGAGGATGAATGAGCAGTTCTTC,CASSSYSSGRMNEQFF
TRBJ2-3,TRBV4-2,.,.,TGTGCCAGCAGCCAAGACCTGACCCCTAGCACAGATACGCAGTATTTT,CASSQDLTPSTDTQYF
TRBJ2-1,TRBV7-2,.,.,TGTGCCAGCAGCTCCAGCAATGAGCAGTTCTTC,CASSSSNEQFF
TRBJ2-1,TRBV5-1,.,.,TGCGCCAGCAGCCACGAGATGACACTCTACAATGAGCAGTTCTTC,CASSHEMTLYNEQFF
TRBJ1-4,TRBV6-5,.,.,TGTGCCAGCAGTTACGGTCCAGGGGATGAAAAACTGTTTTTT,CASSYGPGDEKLFF
TRBJ2-5,TRBV12-5,once,TRBD2,TGTGCTAGTGGTTTGGGAGGACTAGCGGCCCAAGAGACCCAGTACTTC,CASGLGGLAAQETQYF
TRBJ2-7,TRBV18,.,.,TGTGCCAGCTCACCGAGTCTACGCTACGAGCAGTACTTC,CASSPSLRYEQYF
TRBJ2-7,TRBV5-6,.,TRBD2,TGTGCCAGCAGCTTGAACGGGAGGGGTCGTTACGAGCAGTACTTC,CASSLNGRGRYEQYF
TRBJ2-5,TRBV6-1,.,.,TGTGCCAGCAGACCGGAACAGGGTCGGCGGGAGACCCAGTACTTC,CASRPEQGRRETQYF
TRBJ2-6,TRBV5-1,.,.,TGCGCCAGCAGCTTGAGGCTAGCCTCTGGGGCCAACGTCCTGACTTTC,CASSLRLASGANVLTF
TRBJ1-4,TRBV5-5,.,.,TGTGCCAGCAGCCCCCGACAGCCGTCTTTGTCAAAACTGTTTTTT,CASSPRQPSLSKLFF
TRBJ2-7,TRBV5-1,.,TRBD2,TGCGCCAGCAGGCTAACTAGCGGGAGTTTTGACGAGCAGTACTTC,CASRLTSGSFDEQYF
TRBJ2-3,TRBV2,.,.,TGTGCCAGCAATAACCGAGGGGCTGGGACAGATACGCAGTATTTT,CASNNRGAGTDTQYF
TRBJ1-1,TRBV5-1,.,TRBD1,TGCGCCAGCAGCTGGGGACAGGGTGGCACTGAAGCTTTCTTT,CASSWGQGGTEAFF
TRBJ2-3,TRBV9,.,.,TGTGCCAGCAGCTTTACGTCCACCAGGGATACGCAGTATTTT,CASSFTSTRDTQYF
TRBJ2-7,TRBV16,.,TRBD1,TGTGCCAGCAGCCAAAGATGGGACAGGGTCGACGAGCAGTACTTC,CASSQRWDRVDEQYF
TRBJ2-3,TRBV18,.,.,TGTGCCAGCTCACCACAAGGGTTTGCCACAGATACGCAGTATTTT,CASSPQGFATDTQYF
TRBJ2-7,TRBV5-1,.,.,TGCGCCAGCAGCTTGGCCGGACTCTCCGAGCAGTACTTC,CASSLAGLSEQYF
TRBJ2-7,TRBV7-2,few,TRBD2,TGTGCCAGCAGCGACTTAGCGGGAGGGCCGTCCTACGAGCAGTACTTC,CASSDLAGGPSYEQYF
TRBJ1-2,TRBV6-6,.,.,TGTGCCAGCAGCCCCAGGGAGGACTATGGCTACACCTTC,CASSPREDYGYTF
TRBJ1-3,TRBV5-1,.,.,TGCGCCAGCAGCTTACGGGGGGTCGAGGCTCGCGACACCATATATTTT,CASSLRGVEARDTIYF
TRBJ1-5,TRBV5-1,.,TRBD1,TGCGCCAGCAGCGAGGGGACAGGGACTCAGCCCCAGCATTTT,CASSEGTGTQPQHF
TRBJ1-3,TRBV30,.,.,TGTGCCTGGAGGGCCTGGGGAAACACCATATATTTT,CAWRAWGNTIYF
TRBJ1-1,TRBV6-1,.,.,TGTGCCAGCAGCGCGCAACAGCTCCCCACTGAAGCTTTCTTT,CASSAQQLPTEAFF
TRBJ2-1,TRBV9,.,TRBD2,TGTGCCAGCAGAGCAGGACTAGCCTCCAATGAGCAGTTCTTC,CASRAGLASNEQFF
TRBJ2-5,TRBV6-1,.,TRBD1,TGTGCCAGCAGAGCTATGCAGGGGGTCCAAGAGACCCAGTACTTC,CASRAMQGVQETQYF
TRBJ1-5,TRBV18,.,.,TGTGCCAGCTCACCAGGTGTCAATCAGCCCCAGCATTTT,CASSPGVNQPQHF
TRBJ2-1,TRBV11-2,.,TRBD2,TGTGCCAGCACCTCCTTGGGGGGACTACCCTCCTACAATGAGCAGTTCTTC,CASTSLGGLPSYNEQFF
TRBJ2-1,TRBV28,.,.,TGTGCCAGCACCACAGCCAATGAGCAGTTCTTC,CASTTANEQFF
TRBJ1-1,TRBV7-6,.,.,TGTGCCAGCAGCTTAGTCAGAGGGGACGGCACTGAAGCTTTCTTT,CASSLVRGDGTEAFF
TRBJ2-2,TRBV2,few,.,TGTGCCTCCACAGGATTTAGTCTCGCCGGGGAGCTGTTTTTT,CASTGFSLAGELFF
TRBJ2-5,TRBV4-3,.,TRBD1,TGCGCCAGCAGCCAGGCCCTGTCGACAGGGGGAAAGACCCAGTACTTC,CASSQALSTGGKTQYF
TRBJ1-5,TRBV18,.,.,TGTGCCAGCTCACTCCAGGAGGTCGACCAGCCCCAGCATTTT,CASSLQEVDQPQHF
TRBJ2-7,TRBV5-1,.,TRBD2,TGCGCCAGCAGCCTACAATTAGCGGGGTACGACGAGCAGTACTTC,CASSLQLAGYDEQYF
TRBJ2-1,TRBV5-1,.,.,TGCGCCAGCAGCTCCGTCCCTTACAATGAGCAGTTCTTC,CASSSVPYNEQFF
TRBJ1-1,TRBV19,.,.,TGTGCCAGTAACCCCGGAGCGGGGACTGAAGCTTTCTTT,CASNPGAGTEAFF
TRBJ2-1,TRBV5-1,once,.,TGCGCCAGCAGCTTGGGGCAGGGCCGTTTTAGCTCCTACAATGAGCAGTTCTTC,CASSLGQGRFSSYNEQFF
TRBJ2-7,TRBV5-1,.,TRBD2,TGCGCCAGCAGCTTGGGGACTAGCGGACTTGAGCAGTACTTC,CASSLGTSGLEQYF